This is a list of T cell receptor beta chains from one sample in a study of glioma-infiltrating T cells. TCRdb fed the multiplex PCR reads into MiXCR, producing one record per CDR3 protein. The table shows fewer than 90,000 distinct CDR3 sequences, with roughly 23% occurring only once. The material sequenced was glioma tissue, nonneoplastic brain tissue, or PBMCs (not recorded which). The source is a human donor with low-grade glioma or glioblastoma, undergoing nonglioma brain surgery, or in good health (not recorded which). Both conserved end residues are part of each CDR3. The D gene is left open where the match is weak. Clone sizes are given selectively: once, few, many, or a class where the clone is expanded.

14,-,-,TRBJ2-2,TRBV6-1,CASRKPQGPGELFF,TGTGCCAGCAGAAAACCGCAGGGTCCCGGGGAGCTGTTTTTT
15,-,TRBD1,TRBJ1-2,TRBV5-4,CASRERDRANYGYTF,TGTGCCAGCAGAGAGAGGGACAGGGCTAACTATGGCTACACCTTC
16,many,TRBD2,TRBJ2-1,TRBV6-1,CASSPVAGGKPGEQFF,TGTGCCAGCAGTCCCGTGGCGGGAGGCAAGCCCGGTGAGCAGTTCTTC
15,-,-,TRBJ1-1,TRBV7-2,CASTPWGGSGTEAFF,TGTGCCAGCACTCCCTGGGGGGGCTCGGGCACTGAAGCTTTCTTT
16,many,TRBD2,TRBJ2-1,TRBV5-1,CASSLSGLALNNEQFF,TGCGCCAGCAGCTTGTCCGGACTAGCGTTGAACAATGAGCAGTTCTTC
13,few,TRBD1,TRBJ2-3,TRBV19,CASTTGVQDTQYF,TGTGCCAGTACCACAGGGGTCCAGGATACGCAGTATTTT
15,many,-,TRBJ2-6,TRBV20-1,CSARAPSSGANVLTF,TGCAGTGCTAGAGCCCCCTCCTCTGGGGCCAACGTCCTGACTTTC
14,many,-,TRBJ2-7,TRBV6-1,CASSPDRVRDEQYF,TGTGCCAGCAGTCCCGACAGAGTCCGTGACGAGCAGTACTTC
14,-,-,TRBJ2-2,TRBV7-9,CASSPGRDTGELFF,TGTGCCAGCAGTCCAGGACGGGACACCGGGGAGCTGTTTTTT
14,many,TRBD1,TRBJ1-2,TRBV18,CASSPRDRGLGYTF,TGTGCCAGCTCACCGAGGGACAGGGGGCTTGGCTACACCTTC
12,-,-,TRBJ2-7,TRBV25-1,CASTGQHYEQYF,TGTGCCAGCACCGGACAGCACTACGAGCAGTACTTC
18,-,TRBD2,TRBJ2-5,TRBV6-6,CASSYSGLAGGPGETQYF,TGTGCCAGCAGTTACTCGGGACTAGCGGGAGGGCCAGGGGAGACCCAGTACTTC
11,many,-,TRBJ1-5,TRBV18,CASSPPDRPGF,TGTGCCAGCTCACCACCGGACCGGCCTGGATTT
14,-,-,TRBJ2-7,TRBV20-1,CSAPRFVGSYEQYF,TGCAGTGCTCCGCGTTTCGTAGGGAGCTACGAGCAGTACTTC
18,-,-,TRBJ1-5,TRBV30,CAWSVLGTLGSNNQPQHF,TGTGCCTGGAGTGTACTAGGTACGTTGGGGTCTAACAATCAGCCCCAGCATTTT
14,many,TRBD1,TRBJ2-7,TRBV6-1,CASSSRPGGEGQYF,TGTGCCAGCAGTTCCCGACCAGGGGGAGAGGGGCAGTACTTC